The 30 T cell receptor beta chains below all came from one sample that was sequenced in a study of blood T cell repertoires in COVID-19 (dated by TCRdb to the early 2020s). Receptor libraries were prepared by the immunoSEQ multiplex PCR assay. Sourced from immuneACCESS, this table was stored by TCRdb with only in-frame sequences that have V and J called. A share of the clones is absent; for the studies checked, an unresolved V gene accounts for under half, and the remainder has no known explanation. This sample is represented by roughly 80,000 clones; around 79% of them were singletons. Jointly, the top ten make up approximately 12% of the sample. Sequencing was performed on peripheral blood. These receptors were taken from a man at least 80 years old with acute or convalescent COVID-19.

As concerns this clone: One end of the junction varies from germline; a read error may be responsible. The chain combines TRBV6-5 with TRBJ1-1; 7 bases are a match to TRBD1. CDR3 length: 12 amino acids. Per the germline V gene, CDR1 is MNHEY and CDR2 is SVGAGI. The CDR3 protein is CASSYGDREVVF. In DNA, the CDR3 is TGTGCCAGCAGTTACGGGGACAGAGAAGTAGTTTTT.

This sequence joins TRBV29-1 and TRBJ2-5; 11 nucleotides match TRBD1. After removal of 3 bases from V and 4 bases from J, the junction contained 4 bases not matched to a gene. Germline CDR1 and CDR2: SQVTM and ANQGSEA. This CDR3 is 14 amino acids long. The CDR3 sequence is CSVEDRGRGETQYF. CDR3 in DNA: TGCAGCGTTGAGGACAGGGGGCGAGGAGAGACCCAGTACTTC. The full variable domain, its missing parts supplied by reference TRBV29-1 and TRBJ2-5, is SAVISQKPSRDICQRGTSLTIQCQVDSQVTMMFWYRQQPGQSLTLIATANQGSEATYESGFVIDKFPISRPNLTFSTLTVSNMSPEDSSIYLCSVEDRGRGETQYFGPGTRLLVL.

The chain uses TRBV19 and TRBJ1-4; TRBD1 matches at 9 bases. The CDR3 consists of 15 residues. Germline CDR1 reads LNHDA; CDR2 reads SQIVND (reference sequence). After removal of 4 bases from V and 5 bases from J, the junction contained 5 bases not matched to a gene. CDR3 loop: CASSTQQGANEKLFF. The CDR3 DNA reads as TGTGCCAGTAGTACCCAACAGGGGGCGAATGAAAAACTGTTTTTT.

The CDR3 sequence is CASSPAGGDTDTQYF. The CDR3 DNA reads TGTGCCAGCTCACCCGCAGGGGGCGATACAGATACGCAGTATTTT. The chain combines TRBV18 with TRBJ2-3; 8 bases match TRBD1. Germline CDR1 and CDR2: KGHSH and LQKENI. The V and J ends lost 3 bases and 3 bases, in that order; junction bases with no gene match: 5. CDR3 size: 15 residues.

This sequence joins TRBV3-1 (or the pseudogene TRBV3-2) and TRBJ2-3; 7 bases are a match to TRBD2. The CDR3 is 14 residues long. Trimming took 4 bases from V and 11 from J; bases not matched to a gene: 12. Germline V gene data show CDR1 as LGHDT and CDR2 as YNNKEL (reference sequence). The CDR3 region is CASSPPGASGEQYF. The CDR3 DNA reads as TGTGCCAGCAGCCCCCCCGGGGCTAGCGGAGAGCAGTATTTT.

This chain uses TRBV27 with TRBJ1-5; TRBD1 is a possible D gene (6 bases). Deletions cut 6 bases from V and 6 bases from J, with 18 bases between. Per germline, CDR1 MNHEY and CDR2 SMNVEV (reference sequence). This CDR3 spans 15 amino acids. CDR3 coding DNA: TGTGCCAGCAGGCCCGGGGGGGGGCGCGTTCAGCCCCAGCATTTT. Protein: CASRPGGGRVQPQHF.

V gene TRBV10-3 combines with J gene TRBJ1-4; D is undetermined. The germline CDR1 and CDR2 sequences are ENHRY and SYGVKD. The CDR3 is 14 amino acids. Trimming took off 0 bases at V and 3 bases at J, with 5 bases between the two ends. The CDR3 sequence: CAISESGSNEKLFF. CDR3 in DNA: TGTGCCATCAGTGAGTCCGGGTCTAATGAAAAACTGTTTTTT.

V is TRBV25-1 and J is TRBJ2-7, with TRBD1 as a possible D gene (5 bases). The germline gives CDR1 MGHDK, CDR2 SYGVNS. CDR3 length: 13 residues. Between the trimmed V and J ends, which lost 7 bases and 2 bases, there was a span of 12 bases. The CDR3, as DNA: TGTGCCAGCACGCCAGGGTTCGCCTACGAGCAGTACTTC. Protein: CASTPGFAYEQYF.

This sequence joins TRBV19 and TRBJ2-7, with D possibly being TRBD1 (6 bases). This CDR3 has 15 residues. CDR1 and CDR2 (germline): LNHDA, SQIVND (reference sequence). Trimming stripped 4 bases from V and 3 bases from J, with 16 bases between. DNA of the CDR3: TGTGCCAGTAGTAGTATGCCACCAGGGGTCTACGAGCAGTACTTC. Translating gives CASSSMPPGVYEQYF.

This CDR3 is CASSPAVGGAVEAFF. CDR3 DNA: TGTGCCAGCTCACCTGCCGTTGGAGGGGCGGTTGAAGCTTTCTTT. The rearrangement links TRBV18 to TRBJ1-1, with a weak D call TRBD1 (5 bases). V shed 3 bases and J shed 7 bases, with 18 bases lying between them. Per the germline V gene, CDR1 is KGHSH and CDR2 is LQKENI. CDR3 length: 15 amino acids. Supplemented by reference TRBV18 and TRBJ1-1, the full variable domain reads NAGVMQNPRHLVRRRGQEARLRCSPMKGHSHVYWYRQLPEEGLKFMVYLQKENIIDESGMPKERFSAEFPKEGPSILRIQQVVRGDSAAYFCASSPAVGGAVEAFFGQGTRLTVV.

The gene calls are TRBV29-1 and TRBJ1-1, with D tentatively TRBD1 (6 bases). This CDR3 is built from 18 residues. Trimming left V 6 bases short and J 0 bases short, with 26 bases between. Germline CDR1 and CDR2: SQVTM and ANQGSEA. CDR3 amino acids: CSVGPQGTYVLLNTEAFF. The DNA of the CDR3 is TGCAGCGTGGGGCCGCAGGGGACGTATGTTCTTCTGAACACTGAAGCTTTCTTT.

The V gene is TRBV2, the J gene TRBJ2-7, with D perhaps TRBD1 (6 bases). Germline values: CDR1 SNHLY, CDR2 FYNNEI. The CDR3 loop spans 12 amino acids. The ends were cut back, 3 bases at V and 5 bases at J, with 8 bases in the middle. This chain's CDR3 is CASSDRDNEQYF. In DNA form, the CDR3 reads TGTGCCAGCAGTGACCGGGACAACGAGCAGTACTTC.

This clone showed up just a few times. V gene TRBV5-1 combines with J gene TRBJ2-1, with D perhaps TRBD2 (5 bases). V was shortened by 3 bases and J by 4 bases, with 20 bases between the two germline ends. This CDR3 comprises 17 residues. Germline CDR1 is SGHRS and CDR2 is YFSETQ. CDR3 bases: TGCGCCAGCAGCTCCCAACGACCTCCCCGGGATTACAATGAGCAGTTCTTC. Encoded protein: CASSSQRPPRDYNEQFF. Variable domain in full (rest from reference TRBV5-1 and TRBJ2-1): KAGVTQTPRYLIKTRGQQVTLSCSPISGHRSVSWYQQTPGQGLQFLFEYFSETQRNKGNFPGRFSGRQFSNSRSEMNVSTLELGDSALYLCASSSQRPPRDYNEQFFGPGTRLTVL.

The CDR3 sequence: CAIRDSRTGGVYGYTF. The CDR3 DNA is TGTGCCATCAGGGATAGTAGGACAGGGGGCGTATATGGCTACACCTTC. This chain joins TRBV10-3 and TRBJ1-2; the match to TRBD1 covers 11 bases. The ends lost 6 bases at V and 5 bases at J; junction bases unmatched: 11. Germline CDR1 is ENHRY and CDR2 is SYGVKD. The CDR3 has 16 residues.

This sequence joins TRBV29-1 and TRBJ2-7, with D maybe TRBD1 (6 bases). This CDR3 spans 15 amino acids. V dropped 7 bases and J dropped 0 bases, with 19 bases sitting between them. Germline values: CDR1 SQVTM, CDR2 ANQGSEA. Written as DNA, the CDR3 is TGCAGCGCCGCCCGGCAACAGGGTTACTCCTACGAGCAGTACTTC. Translation: CSAARQQGYSYEQYF.

This clone was counted between two and nine times. The chain couples TRBV7-2 to TRBJ1-2, with D maybe TRBD1 (5 bases). This CDR3 comprises 13 residues. The V gene's germline CDR1 is SGHTA and CDR2 FQGNSA. V was trimmed by 2 bases and J by 5 bases, leaving 9 bases between them. CDR3 in DNA: TGTGCCAGCAGCTTATTCGGACAATATGGCTACACCTTC. Translated, it gives CASSLFGQYGYTF. The entire variable domain, with the rest obtained from reference TRBV7-2 and TRBJ1-2, is as follows: GAGVSQSPSNKVTEKGKDVELRCDPISGHTALYWYRQSLGQGLEFLIYFQGNSAPDKSGLPSDRFSAERTGGSVSTLTIQRTQQEDSAVYLCASSLFGQYGYTFGSGTRLTVV.

CDR3 loop: CASSLLAGVGTDTQYF. CDR3 nucleotides: TGTGCCAGCAGCTTACTAGCGGGGGTGGGCACAGATACGCAGTATTTT. The chain combines TRBV7-3 with TRBJ2-3; 10 bases line up with TRBD2. Germline V lookup: CDR1 SGHTA, CDR2 FQGTGA. V was pared by 2 bases and J by 1 base, with 3 bases of the junction left unmatched. The CDR3 consists of 16 residues. Drawing the rest from reference TRBV7-3 and TRBJ2-3, the complete variable domain is GAGVSQTPSNKVTEKGKYVELRCDPISGHTALYWYRQSLGQGPEFLIYFQGTGAADDSGLPNDRFFAVRPEGSVSTLKIQRTERGDSAVYLCASSLLAGVGTDTQYFGPGTRLTVL.

V usage is TRBV5-1 and J usage is TRBJ1-2; 10 positions match TRBD1. V trimming: 4 bases; J trimming: 8 bases; junction bases outside the gene matches: 8. The CDR3 consists of 14 residues. Germline loops: CDR1 SGHRS, CDR2 YFSETQ. CDR3 sequence reads: CASSSGTGVHGYTF. CDR3 coding DNA: TGCGCCAGCAGCAGCGGGACAGGGGTTCACGGCTACACCTTC.

V is TRBV5-1 and J is TRBJ2-5, with D possibly being TRBD1 (5 bases). V was clipped by 0 bases and J by 5 bases, with 14 bases between them. In germline, CDR1 is SGHRS, CDR2 YFSETQ. CDR3 length: 15 amino acids. CDR3 in DNA: TGCGCCAGCAGCTTGGAGGGGCTAGGTACGGAGACCCAGTACTTC. Protein: CASSLEGLGTETQYF. Filled out from reference TRBV5-1 and TRBJ2-5, the complete variable domain reads KAGVTQTPRYLIKTRGQQVTLSCSPISGHRSVSWYQQTPGQGLQFLFEYFSETQRNKGNFPGRFSGRQFSNSRSEMNVSTLELGDSALYLCASSLEGLGTETQYFGPGTRLLVL.

The chain couples TRBV13 to TRBJ1-2; TRBD1 matches 7 bases. Losses at the gene ends were 5 bases for V and 7 bases for J; bases not matched to a gene: 10. Looked up from germline, CDR1 is PRHDT and CDR2 is FYEKMQ (reference sequence). The CDR3 extends over 14 amino acids. The DNA of the CDR3 is TGTGCCAGCAGCCGTACACAGGGGAAAGGTGGCTACACCTTC. Translation gives CASSRTQGKGGYTF.

This clone was counted only a few times. The gene calls are TRBV2 and TRBJ1-2, with D perhaps TRBD1 (6 bases). CDR1 and CDR2 from the germline V gene are SNHLY and FYNNEI. Trimming stripped 2 bases from V and 7 bases from J, with 17 bases between. This CDR3 has 15 amino acids. The DNA of the CDR3 is TGTGCCAGCAGTGAAAACGAGTGGAGAGGGGGTGGCTACACCTTC. Translation gives CASSENEWRGGGYTF.

This clone was observed a handful of times. DNA for the CDR3: TGTGCCAGCAGCCAAGATAAGCGGCGCTCCTACGAGCAGTACTTC. Its protein product is CASSQDKRRSYEQYF. The V call is TRBV3-1 (or the pseudogene TRBV3-2), the J call TRBJ2-7; D is perhaps TRBD2 (5 bases). Per the germline V gene, CDR1 is LGHDT and CDR2 is YNNKEL (reference sequence). Trimming removed 0 bases at V and 0 bases at J, with 9 bases between. This CDR3 spans 15 amino acids.

This clone has just a few counts. V and J are TRBV5-5 and TRBJ2-7, with 9 bases lining up with TRBD1. Germline lookup yields CDR1 SGHKS and CDR2 YYEKEE (reference sequence). The length of the CDR3 is 15 residues. V shed 3 bases and J 2 bases; nucleotides not matched to a gene: 6. The CDR3 region has the DNA TGTGCCAGCAGCTCAGGGACAGGGTCAACCTACGAGCAGTACTTC. This encodes CASSSGTGSTYEQYF.

V and J are TRBV10-2 and TRBJ1-3; D is unresolved. This CDR3 spans 15 amino acids. Germline V gene lookup returns CDR1 WSHSY and CDR2 SAAADI. V was trimmed by 2 bases and J by 4 bases, leaving 12 bases between them. CDR3 sequence: CASSERWSPGNTIYF. As DNA, the CDR3 is TGCGCCAGCAGTGAGCGGTGGAGCCCGGGAAACACCATATATTTT.

This chain connects TRBV3-1 (or the pseudogene TRBV3-2) to TRBJ1-2; a weak D match, TRBD1 (6 bases). The length of the CDR3 is 14 residues. The ends were cut back, 4 bases at V and 3 bases at J, with 12 bases in the middle. CDR1 and CDR2 (germline): LGHDT, YNNKEL (reference sequence). Here the CDR3 reads CASSRGQFDYGYTF. The CDR3 nucleotides are TGTGCCAGCAGCCGAGGACAGTTTGACTATGGCTACACCTTC.

The J gene is TRBJ1-5, the V gene TRBV19; possibly TRBD1 for D (6 bases). Germline CDR1 reads LNHDA; CDR2 reads SQIVND (reference sequence). The CDR3 covers 15 residues. Trimming removed 6 bases from V and 4 bases from J, with 16 bases in between. The CDR3 protein is CASRRTGSGNQPQHF. CDR3 DNA: TGTGCCAGTAGGCGAACAGGGTCAGGGAATCAGCCCCAGCATTTT.

This rearrangement joins TRBV6-1 to TRBJ1-1; no reliable D call. This CDR3 region has 16 residues. The V end was cut by 2 bases, the J end by 0 bases, with 13 bases between. Germline assignment: CDR1 MNHNS and CDR2 SASEGT. The CDR3 sequence is CASSELGSGMNTEAFF. DNA of the CDR3: TGTGCCAGCAGTGAACTGGGCAGCGGCATGAACACTGAAGCTTTCTTT.

This chain connects TRBV25-1 to TRBJ2-7, with 7 bases that match TRBD1. CDR3 length: 13 residues. Trimming took 6 bases from V and 1 from J; bases not matched to a gene: 3. The V gene's germline CDR1 is MGHDK and CDR2 SYGVNS. The CDR3 sequence: CASRGTVSYEQYF. DNA of the CDR3: TGTGCCAGCAGAGGGACAGTATCCTACGAGCAGTACTTC.

The CDR3 DNA reads as TGTGCCAGCAGCTTAACAGTCCTCAGGCCCCCAGATACGCAGTATTTT. Its translation: CASSLTVLRPPDTQYF. The chain couples TRBV7-3 to TRBJ2-3; no firm D call. Germline values: CDR1 SGHTA, CDR2 FQGTGA. With 0 bases removed from V and 4 bases from J, the gap between germline ends came to 14 bases. This CDR3 contains 16 residues. The variable domain in full, with the rest retrieved from reference TRBV7-3 and TRBJ2-3, is GAGVSQTPSNKVTEKGKYVELRCDPISGHTALYWYRQSLGQGPEFLIYFQGTGAADDSGLPNDRFFAVRPEGSVSTLKIQRTERGDSAVYLCASSLTVLRPPDTQYFGPGTRLTVL.

This clone was seen once. The chain links TRBV5-8 to TRBJ1-2; no definite D call. This CDR3 comprises 13 residues. Germline CDR1 and CDR2: SGHTS and YDEGEE. V dropped 4 bases and J dropped 2 bases, with 9 bases sitting between them. DNA for the CDR3: TGTGCCAGCAGCGTACAGCGGAACTATGGCTACACCTTC. It yields the protein CASSVQRNYGYTF.